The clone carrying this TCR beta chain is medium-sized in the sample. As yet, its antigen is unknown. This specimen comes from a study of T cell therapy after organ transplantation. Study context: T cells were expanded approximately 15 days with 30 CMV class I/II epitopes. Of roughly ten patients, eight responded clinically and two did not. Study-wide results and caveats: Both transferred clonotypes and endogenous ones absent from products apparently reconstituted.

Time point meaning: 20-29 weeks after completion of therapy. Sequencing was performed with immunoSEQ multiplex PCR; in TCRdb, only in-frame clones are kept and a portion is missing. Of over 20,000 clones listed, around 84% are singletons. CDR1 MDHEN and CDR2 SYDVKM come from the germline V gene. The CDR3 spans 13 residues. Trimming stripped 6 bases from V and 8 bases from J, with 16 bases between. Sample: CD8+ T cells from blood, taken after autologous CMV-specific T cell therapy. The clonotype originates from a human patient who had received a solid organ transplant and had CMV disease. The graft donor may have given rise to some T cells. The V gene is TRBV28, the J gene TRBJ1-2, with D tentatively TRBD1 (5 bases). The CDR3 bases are TGTGCCAGCAGCCAAAGAGGGGCTGGGGGCTACACCTTC. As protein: CASSQRGAGGYTF.